This TCR beta chain was recovered during a study of shared clonotypes between healthy human individuals. Study in general: Each donor's CD8 memory used one plate, CD8 naive two, each CD4 subset three.

Per germline, CDR1 SGHTS and CDR2 YDEGEE. This CDR3 is built from 17 residues. Trimming removed 0 bases from V and 3 bases from J, with 15 bases in between. Libraries were prepared by immunoSEQ multiplex PCR; TCRdb keeps only in-frame clonotypes and omits some of them. The sample carries roughly 2,500,000 clones, roughly 93% recorded once. The rearrangement joins TRBV5-8 to TRBJ1-4; no reliable D call. The sequence came from a man aged 18-30 years in good health. Some clones in this sample may be carry-over from other donors' samples. The sequencing sample was made of naive CD4+ T cells from PBMCs. Documented subset: CD45RA+ positively selected. CDR3 nucleotide sequence: TGTGCCAGCAGCTTGGGAGGGCCAGACACGTCTAATGAAAAACTGTTTTTT. The encoded protein is CASSLGGPDTSNEKLFF. Complete variable domain (other parts from reference TRBV5-8 and TRBJ1-4): EAGVTQSPTHLIKTRGQQATLRCSPISGHTSVYWYQQALGLGLQFLLWYDEGEERNRGNFPPRFSGRQFPNYSSELNVNALELEDSALYLCASSLGGPDTSNEKLFFGSGTQLSVL.